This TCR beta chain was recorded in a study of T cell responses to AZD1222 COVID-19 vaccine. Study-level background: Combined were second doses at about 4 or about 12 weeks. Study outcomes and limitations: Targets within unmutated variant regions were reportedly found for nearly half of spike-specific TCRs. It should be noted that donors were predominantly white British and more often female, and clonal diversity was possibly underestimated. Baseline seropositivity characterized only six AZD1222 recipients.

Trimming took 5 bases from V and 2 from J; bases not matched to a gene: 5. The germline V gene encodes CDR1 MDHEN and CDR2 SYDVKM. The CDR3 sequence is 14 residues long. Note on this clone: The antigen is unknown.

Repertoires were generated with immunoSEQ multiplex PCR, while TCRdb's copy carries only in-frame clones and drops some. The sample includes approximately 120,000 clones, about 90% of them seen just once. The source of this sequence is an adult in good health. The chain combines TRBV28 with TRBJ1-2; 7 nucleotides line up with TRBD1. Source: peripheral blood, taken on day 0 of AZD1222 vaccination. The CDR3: CASSHEQGNYGYTF. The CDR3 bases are TGTGCCAGCAGTCATGAACAGGGGAACTATGGCTACACCTTC.